This T cell receptor (beta chain) was profiled in a study of circulating and synovial CD4+ cells in juvenile arthritis. Whole-study findings and limits: Diversity here was lower than in bulk blood CD4 cells.

Assay used: immunoSEQ multiplex PCR; TCRdb lists only in-frame clones, some missing. The sample records about 33,000 clones, about 96% being singletons. In the case of this clone: No antigen is known for it.

CDR1 MDHEN and CDR2 SYDVKM come from the germline V gene. The length of the CDR3 is 12 residues. V was clipped by 1 base and J by 6 bases, with 6 bases between them. This clonotype was sampled from a human donor with juvenile idiopathic arthritis. This chain links TRBV28 with TRBJ1-2; D is ambiguous. Sequencing was done on a sample of CD4+ T cells from blood. The CDR3 nucleotides read TGTGCCAGCAGTTTATTTCCGGATGGCTACACCTTC. Translation gives CASSLFPDGYTF.